This T cell receptor (beta chain) was retrieved from a study of regulatory T cells in long-lasting Graves disease. Study-level background: The antithyroid drugs taken by newly diagnosed Graves' patients had been used for under 3 months.

This clonotype was counted only a few times. Its matching antigen is unknown. Findings and caveats of the study: Sampling was limited to peripheral blood rather than thyroid tissue.

The CDR3 is made up of 12 amino acids. Trimming took off 6 bases at V and 4 bases at J, with 10 bases between the two ends. Germline CDR1 is MGHDK and CDR2 is SYGVNS. Specified time point: newly diagnosed GD, antithyroid drugs for less than 3 months. Isolated PBMC RNA provided the starting material for the TCR library. Arm-PCR of CDR3 regions and iRepertoire HTBI primers were used to build TCR beta libraries. TCRdb re-called the multiplex PCR reads through MiXCR, storing one row per CDR3 protein. The sample includes some 500,000 distinct CDR3 sequences, approximately 13% of them seen just once. In addition, the sample was reused for a study of T cells in Graves' hyperthyroidism and ophthalmopathy. That source adds: Model predictions of ophthalmopathy came a median approximately seven months before onset.

The rearrangement links TRBV25-1 to TRBJ2-7; the D call may be TRBD1 or TRBD2 (6 bases each). The receptor was isolated from a young man with Graves disease. The sequencing used peripheral blood mononuclear cells (PBMCs), collected at new diagnosis, from a patient treated with antithyroid drugs. CDR3 coding DNA: TGTGCCAGCAGAACAGGGAGGTACGAGCAGTACTTC. Its protein product is CASRTGRYEQYF.